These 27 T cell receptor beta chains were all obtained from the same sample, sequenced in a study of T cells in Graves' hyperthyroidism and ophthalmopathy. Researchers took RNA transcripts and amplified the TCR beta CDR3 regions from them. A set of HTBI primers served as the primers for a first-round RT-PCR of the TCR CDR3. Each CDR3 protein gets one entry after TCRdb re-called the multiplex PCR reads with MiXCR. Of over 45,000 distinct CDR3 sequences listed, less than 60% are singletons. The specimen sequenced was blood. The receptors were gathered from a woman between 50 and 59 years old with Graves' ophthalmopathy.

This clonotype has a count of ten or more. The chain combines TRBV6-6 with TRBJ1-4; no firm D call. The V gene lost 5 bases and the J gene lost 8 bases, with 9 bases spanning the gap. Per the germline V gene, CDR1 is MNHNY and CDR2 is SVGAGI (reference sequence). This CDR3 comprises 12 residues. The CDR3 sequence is CASSAEREKLFF. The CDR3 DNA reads TGTGCCAGCAGTGCCGAACGGGAAAAACTGTTTTTT.

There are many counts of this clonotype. The CDR3 reads CASRLSPTLSDTQYF. CDR3 nucleotides: TGTGCCAGCCGACTTAGCCCCACGCTATCGGATACGCAGTATTTT. The V and J genes are TRBV6-1 and TRBJ2-3; D remains unclear. Looked up from germline, CDR1 is MNHNS and CDR2 is SASEGT. This CDR3 comprises 15 residues. The V and J ends lost 8 bases and 6 bases respectively, with 21 bases between them.

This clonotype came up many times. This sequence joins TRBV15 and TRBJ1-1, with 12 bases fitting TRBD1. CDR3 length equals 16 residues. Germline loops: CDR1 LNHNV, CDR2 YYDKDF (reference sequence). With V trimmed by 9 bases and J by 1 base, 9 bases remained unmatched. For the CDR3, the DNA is TGTGCCACGAGGCCGGGGACAGGGGGCAGGAACACTGAAGCTTTCTTT. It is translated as CATRPGTGGRNTEAFF.

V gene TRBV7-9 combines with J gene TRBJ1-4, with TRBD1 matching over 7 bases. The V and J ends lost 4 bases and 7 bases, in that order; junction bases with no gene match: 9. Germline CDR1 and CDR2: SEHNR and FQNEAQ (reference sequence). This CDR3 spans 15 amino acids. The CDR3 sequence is CASSSRGPEGEKLFF. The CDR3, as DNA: TGTGCCAGCAGCTCAAGGGGGCCAGAGGGTGAAAAACTGTTTTTT.

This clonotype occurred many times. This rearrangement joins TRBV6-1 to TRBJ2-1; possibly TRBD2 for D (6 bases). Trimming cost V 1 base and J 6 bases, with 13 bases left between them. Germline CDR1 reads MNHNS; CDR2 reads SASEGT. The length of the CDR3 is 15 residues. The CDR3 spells CASSEGTILGNEQFF. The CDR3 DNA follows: TGTGCCAGCAGTGAAGGGACTATCCTCGGCAATGAGCAGTTCTTC.

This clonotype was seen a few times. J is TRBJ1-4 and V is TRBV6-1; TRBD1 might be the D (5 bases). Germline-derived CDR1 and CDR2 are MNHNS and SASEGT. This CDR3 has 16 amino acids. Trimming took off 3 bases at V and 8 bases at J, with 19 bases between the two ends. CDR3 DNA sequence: TGTGCCAGCAGTGAGGTCACAGGCCCAGGTGGGGAAAAACTGTTTTTT. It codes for CASSEVTGPGGEKLFF.

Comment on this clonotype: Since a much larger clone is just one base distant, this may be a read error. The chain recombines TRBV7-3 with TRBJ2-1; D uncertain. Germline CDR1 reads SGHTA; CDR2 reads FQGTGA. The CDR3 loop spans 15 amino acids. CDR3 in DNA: TGCGCCAGCAGCCGCCCCAGCGAGAGACTTGCTCGGCAGTTCTTC. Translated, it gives CASSRPSERLARQFF.

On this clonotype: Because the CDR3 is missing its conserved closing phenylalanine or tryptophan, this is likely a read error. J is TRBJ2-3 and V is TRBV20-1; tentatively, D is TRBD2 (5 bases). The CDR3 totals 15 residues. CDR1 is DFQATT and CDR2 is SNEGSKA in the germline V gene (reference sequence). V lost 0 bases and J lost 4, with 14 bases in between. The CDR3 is CSARDQKGAPDTQYS. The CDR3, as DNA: TGCAGTGCTAGAGATCAGAAGGGAGCTCCAGATACGCAGTATTCT.

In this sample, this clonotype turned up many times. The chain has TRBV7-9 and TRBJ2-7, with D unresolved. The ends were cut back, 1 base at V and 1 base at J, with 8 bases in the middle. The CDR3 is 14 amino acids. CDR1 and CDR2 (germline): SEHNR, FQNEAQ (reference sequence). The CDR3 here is CASSLEERSYEQYF. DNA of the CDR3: TGTGCCAGCAGCTTAGAGGAGAGATCCTACGAGCAGTACTTC.

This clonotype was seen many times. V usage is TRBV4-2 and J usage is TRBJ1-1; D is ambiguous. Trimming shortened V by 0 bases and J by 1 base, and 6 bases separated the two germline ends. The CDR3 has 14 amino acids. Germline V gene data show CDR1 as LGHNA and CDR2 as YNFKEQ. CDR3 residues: CASSQDLKNTEAFF. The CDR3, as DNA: TGTGCCAGCAGCCAAGATTTAAAGAACACTGAAGCTTTCTTT.

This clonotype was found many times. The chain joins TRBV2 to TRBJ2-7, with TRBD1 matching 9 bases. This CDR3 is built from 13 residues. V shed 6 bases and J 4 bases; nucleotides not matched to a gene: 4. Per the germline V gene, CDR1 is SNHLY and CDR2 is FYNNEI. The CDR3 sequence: CASRSGQGYEQYF. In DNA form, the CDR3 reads TGTGCCAGCAGGAGTGGACAGGGGTACGAGCAGTACTTC.

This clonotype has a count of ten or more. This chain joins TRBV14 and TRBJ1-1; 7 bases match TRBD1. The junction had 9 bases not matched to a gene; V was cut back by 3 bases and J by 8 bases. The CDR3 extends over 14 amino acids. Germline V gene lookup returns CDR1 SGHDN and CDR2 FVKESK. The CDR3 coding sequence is TGTGCCAGCAGCCAGAACAGGGGCGCGAGAGAAGCTTTCTTT. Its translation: CASSQNRGAREAFF.

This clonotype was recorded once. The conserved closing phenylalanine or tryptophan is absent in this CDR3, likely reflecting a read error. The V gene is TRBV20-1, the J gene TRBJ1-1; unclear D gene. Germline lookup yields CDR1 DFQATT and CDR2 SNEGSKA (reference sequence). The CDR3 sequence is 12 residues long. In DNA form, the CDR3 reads TGCAGTGCGCTCCCCGGGAACACTGAGGCTTTCTTG. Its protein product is CSALPGNTEAFL.

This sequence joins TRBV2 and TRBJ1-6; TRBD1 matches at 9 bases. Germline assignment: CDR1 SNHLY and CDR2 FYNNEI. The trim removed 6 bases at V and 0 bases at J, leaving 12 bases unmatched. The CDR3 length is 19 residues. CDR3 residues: CASSSGTGRRSSYNSPLHF. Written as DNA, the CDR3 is TGTGCCAGCAGCTCCGGGACAGGGCGTCGAAGCTCCTATAATTCACCCCTCCACTTT. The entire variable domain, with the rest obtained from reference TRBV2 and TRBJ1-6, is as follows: EPEVTQTPSHQVTQMGQEVILRCVPISNHLYFYWYRQILGQKVEFLVSFYNNEISEKSEIFDDQFSVERPDGSNFTLKIRSTKLEDSAMYFCASSSGTGRRSSYNSPLHFGNGTRLTVT.

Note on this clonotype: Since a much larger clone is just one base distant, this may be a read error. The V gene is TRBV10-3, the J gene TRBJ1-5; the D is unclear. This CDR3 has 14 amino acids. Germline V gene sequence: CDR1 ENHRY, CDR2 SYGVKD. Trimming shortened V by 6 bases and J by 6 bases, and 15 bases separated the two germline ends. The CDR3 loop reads CAISAGPAGQPQHF. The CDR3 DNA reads TGTGCCATCAGCGCCGGGCCGGCGGGTCAGCCCCAGCATTTT.

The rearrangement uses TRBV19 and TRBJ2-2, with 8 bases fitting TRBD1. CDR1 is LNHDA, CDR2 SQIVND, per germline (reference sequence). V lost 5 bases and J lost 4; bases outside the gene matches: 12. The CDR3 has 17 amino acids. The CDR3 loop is CASSWLRGHDGTGELFF. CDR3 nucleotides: TGTGCCAGTAGTTGGCTCAGGGGGCATGATGGCACCGGGGAGCTGTTTTTT.

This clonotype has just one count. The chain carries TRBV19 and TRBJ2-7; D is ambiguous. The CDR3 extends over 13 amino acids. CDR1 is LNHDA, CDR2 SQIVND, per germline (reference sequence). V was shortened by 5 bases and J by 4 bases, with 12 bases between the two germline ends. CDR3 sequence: CASSLGNRYEQYF. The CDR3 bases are TGTGCCAGTAGTCTGGGGAATAGGTACGAGCAGTACTTC.

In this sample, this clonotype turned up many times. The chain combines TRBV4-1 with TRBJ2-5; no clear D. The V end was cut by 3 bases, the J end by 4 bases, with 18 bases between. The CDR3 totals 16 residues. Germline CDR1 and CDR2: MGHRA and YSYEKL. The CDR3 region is CASSQEASSLGETQYF. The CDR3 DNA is TGCGCCAGCAGCCAGGAAGCCAGCTCTTTGGGAGAGACCCAGTACTTC.

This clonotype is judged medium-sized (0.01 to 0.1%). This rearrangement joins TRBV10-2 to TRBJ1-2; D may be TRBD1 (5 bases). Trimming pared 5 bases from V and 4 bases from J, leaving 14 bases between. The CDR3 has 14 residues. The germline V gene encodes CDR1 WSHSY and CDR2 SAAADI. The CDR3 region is CASSRDERGYGYTF. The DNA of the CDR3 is TGCGCCAGCAGTAGGGACGAGAGGGGCTATGGCTACACCTTC.

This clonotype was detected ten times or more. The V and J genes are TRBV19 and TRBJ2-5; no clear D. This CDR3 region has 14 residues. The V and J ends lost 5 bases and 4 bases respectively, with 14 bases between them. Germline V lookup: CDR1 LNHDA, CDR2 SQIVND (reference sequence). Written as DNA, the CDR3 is TGTGCCAGTAGTCCCCGGGCAGGAAGAGAGACCCAGTACTTC. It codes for CASSPRAGRETQYF.

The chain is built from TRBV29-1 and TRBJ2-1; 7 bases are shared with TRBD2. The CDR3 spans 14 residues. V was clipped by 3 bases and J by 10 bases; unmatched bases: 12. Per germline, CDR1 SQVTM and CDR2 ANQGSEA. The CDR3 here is CSVEGGDGPYEQFF. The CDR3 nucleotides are TGCAGCGTTGAGGGAGGGGACGGCCCCTACGAGCAGTTCTTC.

The CDR3: CASSLAGLHEQYF. CDR3 in DNA: TGTGCCAGCAGCTTGGCTGGACTCCACGAGCAGTACTTC. The chain employs TRBV5-6 and TRBJ2-7; maybe TRBD2 (5 bases). The germline CDR1 and CDR2 sequences are SGHDT and YYEEEE. This CDR3 contains 13 residues. Deletions cut 0 bases from V and 5 bases from J, with 9 bases between.

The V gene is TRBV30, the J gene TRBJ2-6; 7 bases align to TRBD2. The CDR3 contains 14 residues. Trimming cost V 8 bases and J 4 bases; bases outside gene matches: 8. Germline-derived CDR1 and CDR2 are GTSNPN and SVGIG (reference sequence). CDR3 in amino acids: CAGEGVYGANVLTF. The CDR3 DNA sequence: TGTGCCGGGGAGGGAGTGTACGGGGCCAACGTCCTGACTTTC.

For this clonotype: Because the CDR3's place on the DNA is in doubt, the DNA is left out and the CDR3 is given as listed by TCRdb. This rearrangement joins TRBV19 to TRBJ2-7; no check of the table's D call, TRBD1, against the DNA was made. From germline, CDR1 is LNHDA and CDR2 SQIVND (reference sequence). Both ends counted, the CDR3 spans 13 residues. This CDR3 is CASGWAGGSERYF.

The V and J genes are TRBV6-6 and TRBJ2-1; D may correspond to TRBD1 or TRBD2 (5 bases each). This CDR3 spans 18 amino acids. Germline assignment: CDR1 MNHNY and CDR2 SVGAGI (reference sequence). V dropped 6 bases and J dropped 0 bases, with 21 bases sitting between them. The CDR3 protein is CASRLYRGPASSYNEQFF. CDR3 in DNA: TGTGCCAGCAGACTCTACCGGGGACCGGCAAGCTCCTACAATGAGCAGTTCTTC.

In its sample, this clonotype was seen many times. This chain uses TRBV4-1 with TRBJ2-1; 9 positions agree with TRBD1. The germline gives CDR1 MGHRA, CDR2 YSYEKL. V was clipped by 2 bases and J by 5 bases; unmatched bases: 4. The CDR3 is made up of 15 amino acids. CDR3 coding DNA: TGCGCCAGCAGCCAACGGACAGGGGACCACAATGAGCAGTTCTTC. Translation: CASSQRTGDHNEQFF.

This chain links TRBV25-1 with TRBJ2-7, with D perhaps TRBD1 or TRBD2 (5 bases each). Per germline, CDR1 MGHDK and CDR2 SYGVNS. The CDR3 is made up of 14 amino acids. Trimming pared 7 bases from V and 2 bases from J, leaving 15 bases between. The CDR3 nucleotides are TGTGCCAGCACCTCCGGGACCGGCCCCTACGAGCAGTACTTC. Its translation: CASTSGTGPYEQYF.